Shown below are 4 T cell receptor beta chains from a single sample sequenced in a study of CD8 T cells in Susac syndrome. Reverse transcription of about 0.5 to 1 ug RNA used random hexamers. In TCRdb, the immunoSEQ multiplex PCR reads were re-called with MiXCR into one record per CDR3 protein. Seen here are under 350,000 distinct CDR3 sequences, approximately 90% observed once, and the top ten hold approximately 0.065%. The sample taken for sequencing was CD4+ T cells from PBMCs. These receptors all come from a human donor with multiple sclerosis.

The V gene is TRBV11-2, the J gene TRBJ2-7; D uncertain. The CDR3 is 14 residues long. V was pared by 1 base and J by 1 base, with 8 bases between. Germline values: CDR1 SGHAT, CDR2 FQNNGV. The CDR3 DNA sequence: TGTGCCAGCAGCTTAGCCCCCAGGTCCTACGAGCAGTACTTC. Amino acid sequence: CASSLAPRSYEQYF.

The chain recombines TRBV12-3 or TRBV12-4 with TRBJ2-3; 7 positions agree with TRBD2. Trimming cost V 4 bases and J 3 bases; bases outside gene matches: 7. The CDR3 extends over 15 amino acids. The chain's CDR3 is CASSYGGSGTDTQYF. CDR3 in DNA: TGTGCCAGCAGTTATGGCGGGAGTGGAACAGATACGCAGTATTTT.

This chain uses TRBV7-8 with TRBJ2-7, with 10 bases identical to TRBD2. J lost 1 base, V lost 5 bases, and 17 bases had no gene match. Looked up from germline, CDR1 is SGHVS and CDR2 is FQNEAQ. CDR3 size: 19 residues. The CDR3 loop is CASSTRRIAGGRVSYEQYF. In nucleotides, the CDR3 is TGTGCCAGCAGCACCCGTCGGATAGCGGGGGGCCGGGTTTCCTACGAGCAGTACTTC.

The V gene is TRBV5-1, the J gene TRBJ2-1; 12 bases align to TRBD2. Germline trimming cut 0 bases from V and 6 bases from J; bases unmatched to any gene: 1. CDR3 length equals 15 residues. The germline CDR1 and CDR2 sequences are SGHRS and YFSETQ. The CDR3 loop is CASSLGTSGTNEQFF. The CDR3 DNA reads TGCGCCAGCAGCTTGGGGACTAGCGGGACCAATGAGCAGTTCTTC.